These 7 T cell receptor beta chains share one sample of origin, sequenced in a study of blood T cell repertoires in COVID-19 (dated by TCRdb to between 2020 and 2021). The protocol used for the library was the immunoSEQ multiplex PCR assay. TCRdb's version of the immuneACCESS table is confined to in-frame rearrangements and falls short of the full clone set. An unresolved V gene accounts for under half of the shortfall where checked; the remainder is of unknown origin. The sample yields around 200,000 clones; roughly 80% were counted once. The ten largest account for 2.6% of the sample. The sequenced sample consisted of peripheral blood. These TCRs come from a human donor with acute or convalescent COVID-19. The donor label of this sample is uncertain.

There are a few counts of this clone. The rearrangement links TRBV11-3 to TRBJ1-1, with a possible D match to TRBD1 (5 bases). The V gene lost 8 bases and the J gene lost 0 bases, with 13 bases spanning the gap. Germline values: CDR1 SGHNT, CDR2 YENEEA. CDR3 length: 14 amino acids. The CDR3 sequence is CASGVGGMNTEAFF. The CDR3 nucleotides are TGTGCCAGCGGGGTCGGGGGGATGAACACTGAAGCTTTCTTT.

The gene calls are TRBV2 and TRBJ2-4, with D perhaps TRBD2 (6 bases). CDR3 length: 15 residues. Looked up from germline, CDR1 is SNHLY and CDR2 is FYNNEI. V shed 7 bases and J shed 0 bases, with 13 bases lying between them. In DNA, the CDR3 is TGTGCCAGCATCAATGGAGGGATAGCCAAAAACATTCAGTACTTC. Translation gives CASINGGIAKNIQYF.

This chain connects TRBV11-2 to TRBJ1-3; D gene unclear. V lost 3 bases and J lost 3, with 6 bases in between. CDR1 and CDR2 from the germline V gene are SGHAT and FQNNGV. The CDR3 sequence is 13 residues long. The CDR3 coding sequence is TGTGCCAGCAGCTTCCTTAGTGGAAACACCATATATTTT. This translates into CASSFLSGNTIYF.

The chain couples TRBV13 to TRBJ2-7; D remains ambiguous. Trimming cost V 0 bases and J 4 bases, with 13 bases left between them. The CDR3 runs to 15 residues. From germline, CDR1 is PRHDT and CDR2 FYEKMQ (reference sequence). The CDR3 region is CASSLGGGPGYEQYF. CDR3 DNA: TGTGCCAGCAGCTTAGGAGGCGGTCCCGGATACGAGCAGTACTTC.

The chain carries TRBV18 and TRBJ2-2; TRBD1 matches 8 bases. The germline gives CDR1 KGHSH, CDR2 LQKENI. The CDR3 contains 15 residues. V lost 4 bases and J lost 2; bases outside the gene matches: 3. The CDR3 reads CASSLGTGNTGELFF. CDR3 nucleotide sequence: TGTGCCAGCTCACTCGGGACAGGAAACACCGGGGAGCTGTTTTTT.

The chain has TRBV30 and TRBJ1-3, with D unclear. Germline CDR1 GTSNPN, CDR2 SVGIG (reference sequence). The CDR3 length is 12 residues. V gave up 3 bases and J gave up 2 bases, with 5 bases separating them. CDR3 residues: CAWSPTGNTIYF. The DNA for the CDR3 is TGTGCCTGGAGCCCCACTGGAAACACCATATATTTT.

The chain recombines TRBV25-1 with TRBJ1-6; 7 bases agree with TRBD1. CDR1 is MGHDK, CDR2 SYGVNS, per germline. The junction had 7 bases not matched to a gene; V was cut back by 4 bases and J by 7 bases. The CDR3 is made up of 15 amino acids. CDR3 sequence (DNA): TGTGCCAGCAGTGGCGAGGACAGGCAAAATTCACCCCTCCACTTT. Translated, it gives CASSGEDRQNSPLHF.